What follows are 6 T cell receptor beta chains derived from one specimen sequenced in a study of blood T cell repertoires in COVID-19. The table came from immunoSEQ multiplex PCR; TCRdb's copy has only in-frame clones and leaves some out. The table has roughly 500,000 clones, roughly nine tenths seen once. The sample was peripheral blood. The receptor source for this set is a man aged 18 to 29 with COVID-19, enrolled during active disease.

V is TRBV4-1 and J is TRBJ1-4; the D gene is possibly TRBD1 (5 bases). The germline gives CDR1 MGHRA, CDR2 YSYEKL. The ends were cut back, 1 base at V and 4 bases at J, with 10 bases in the middle. The CDR3 covers 15 residues. CDR3 region: CASSQGAGYNEKLFF. The CDR3 DNA reads TGCGCCAGCAGCCAAGGGGCAGGGTATAATGAAAAACTGTTTTTT.

This clone has only one observation. The chain carries TRBV6-5 and TRBJ2-7; 9 nucleotides match TRBD2. This CDR3 is 14 amino acids long. J gave up 2 bases and V 6 bases, and 5 bases lay outside the gene matches. In germline, CDR1 is MNHEY, CDR2 SVGAGI. In DNA, the CDR3 is TGTGCCAGCAGACAGAGCGGGGGGACCTACGAGCAGTACTTC. Amino acids: CASRQSGGTYEQYF.

This clone occurred once. The chain has TRBV6-5 and TRBJ1-2, with TRBD1 identical over 9 bases. The J segment lost 8 bases and the V segment lost 8 bases, leaving 15 bases of the junction unmatched. This CDR3 comprises 15 residues. The germline gives CDR1 MNHEY, CDR2 SVGAGI. The CDR3 reads CASDIVGTGLVGYTF. The CDR3 nucleotides are TGTGCCAGCGATATAGTGGGGACAGGGTTGGTCGGCTACACCTTC.

Notes on this clone: Other DNA sequences in this specimen translate into the identical CDR3. This rearrangement joins TRBV7-9 to TRBJ2-1; D may be TRBD2 (5 bases). This CDR3 region has 13 residues. Per the germline V gene, CDR1 is SEHNR and CDR2 is FQNEAQ (reference sequence). Trimming shortened V by 4 bases and J by 3 bases, and 7 bases separated the two germline ends. CDR3 in DNA: TGTGCCAGCAGCTCCGGGGTCTACAATGAGCAGTTCTTC. Translated: CASSSGVYNEQFF.

The chain joins TRBV2 to TRBJ2-5, with 7 bases fitting TRBD1. CDR1 is SNHLY, CDR2 FYNNEI, per germline. The trim removed 10 bases at V and 5 bases at J, leaving 10 bases unmatched. The CDR3 covers 13 residues. The DNA for the CDR3 is TGTGCCACAGAGACGACAGGGCGGGAGACCCAGTACTTC. Protein: CATETTGRETQYF.

CDR3 in amino acids: CASSLPGGYGYTF. DNA for the CDR3: TGTGCCAGCAGCTTACCAGGGGGCTATGGCTACACCTTC. The chain joins TRBV7-9 to TRBJ1-2; 7 bases are shared with TRBD1. V trimming: 2 bases; J trimming: 4 bases; junction bases outside the gene matches: 1. CDR1 is SEHNR and CDR2 is FQNEAQ in the germline V gene (reference sequence). The CDR3 has 13 residues.